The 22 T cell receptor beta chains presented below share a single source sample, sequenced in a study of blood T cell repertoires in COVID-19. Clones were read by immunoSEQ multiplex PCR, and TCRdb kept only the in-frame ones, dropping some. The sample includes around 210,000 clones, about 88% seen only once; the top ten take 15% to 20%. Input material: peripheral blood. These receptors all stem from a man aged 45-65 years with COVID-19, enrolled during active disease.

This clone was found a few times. Here the CDR3 DNA reads TGTGCCAGCAGTTACCGGGACAGGGGGGCTAACTATGGCTACACCTTC. As protein: CASSYRDRGANYGYTF. The chain employs TRBV6-5 and TRBJ1-2; TRBD1 aligns across 11 bases. V trimming: 2 bases; J trimming: 0 bases; junction bases outside the gene matches: 2. This CDR3 is 16 amino acids long. Looked up from germline, CDR1 is MNHEY and CDR2 is SVGAGI.

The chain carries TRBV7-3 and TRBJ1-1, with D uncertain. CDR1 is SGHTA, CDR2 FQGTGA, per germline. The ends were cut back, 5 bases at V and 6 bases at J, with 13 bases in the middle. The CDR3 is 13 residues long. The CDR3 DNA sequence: TGTGCCAGCAGCCCCGGTCCTTTAGCTGAAGCTTTCTTT. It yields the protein CASSPGPLAEAFF.

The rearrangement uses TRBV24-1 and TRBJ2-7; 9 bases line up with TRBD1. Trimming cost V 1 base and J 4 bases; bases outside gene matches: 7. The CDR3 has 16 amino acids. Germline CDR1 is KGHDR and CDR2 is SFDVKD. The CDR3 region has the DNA TGTGCCACCAGTGATTTCCGGGACAGGGAGCCATACGAGCAGTACTTC. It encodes CATSDFRDREPYEQYF.

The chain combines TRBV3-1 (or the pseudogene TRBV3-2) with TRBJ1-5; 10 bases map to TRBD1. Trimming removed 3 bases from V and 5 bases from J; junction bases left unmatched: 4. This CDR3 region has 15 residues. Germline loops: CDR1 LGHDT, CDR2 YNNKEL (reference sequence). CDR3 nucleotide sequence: TGTGCCAGCAGCCAGTACGGGACAGGGGATCAGCCCCAGCATTTT. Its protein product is CASSQYGTGDQPQHF.

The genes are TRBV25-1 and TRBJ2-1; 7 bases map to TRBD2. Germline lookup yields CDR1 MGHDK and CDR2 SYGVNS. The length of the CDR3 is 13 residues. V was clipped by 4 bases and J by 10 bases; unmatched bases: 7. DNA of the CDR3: TGTGCCAGCAGTGTGGACCAGGGAGGGGAGCAGTTCTTC. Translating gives CASSVDQGGEQFF.

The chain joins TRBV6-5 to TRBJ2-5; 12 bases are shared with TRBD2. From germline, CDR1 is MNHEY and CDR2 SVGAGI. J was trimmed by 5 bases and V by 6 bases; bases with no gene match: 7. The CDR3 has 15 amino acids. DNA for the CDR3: TGTGCCAGCAGCCAACTAGCGGGGGGCGGGGAGACCCAGTACTTC. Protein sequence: CASSQLAGGGETQYF.

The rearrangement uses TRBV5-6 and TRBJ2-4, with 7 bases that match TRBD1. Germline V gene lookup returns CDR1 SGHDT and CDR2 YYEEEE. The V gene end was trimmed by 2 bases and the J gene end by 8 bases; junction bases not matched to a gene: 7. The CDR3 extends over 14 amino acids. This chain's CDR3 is CASSFTGAADIQYF. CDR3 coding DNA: TGTGCCAGCAGCTTTACAGGGGCGGCGGACATTCAGTACTTC.

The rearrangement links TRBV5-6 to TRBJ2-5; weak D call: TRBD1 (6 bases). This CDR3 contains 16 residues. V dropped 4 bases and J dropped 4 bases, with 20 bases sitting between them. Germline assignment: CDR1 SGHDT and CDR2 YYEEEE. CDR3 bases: TGTGCCAGCAGCCCCACCCCAACCAGGGGTAGAGAGACCCAGTACTTC. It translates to CASSPTPTRGRETQYF.

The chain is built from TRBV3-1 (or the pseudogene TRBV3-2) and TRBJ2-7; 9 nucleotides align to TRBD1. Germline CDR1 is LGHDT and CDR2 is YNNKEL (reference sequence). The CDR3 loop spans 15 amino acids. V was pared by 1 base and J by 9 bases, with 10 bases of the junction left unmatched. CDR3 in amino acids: CASSQAPGTGYRQYF. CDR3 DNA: TGTGCCAGCAGCCAAGCCCCCGGGACAGGGTACAGGCAGTACTTC.

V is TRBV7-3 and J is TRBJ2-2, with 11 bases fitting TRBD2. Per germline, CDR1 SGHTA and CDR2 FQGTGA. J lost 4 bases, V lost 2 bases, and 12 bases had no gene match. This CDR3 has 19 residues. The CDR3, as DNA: TGTGCCAGCAGCTTACTCGGACTAGCGGGTTTGGGCGGCACCGGGGAGCTGTTTTTT. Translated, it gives CASSLLGLAGLGGTGELFF. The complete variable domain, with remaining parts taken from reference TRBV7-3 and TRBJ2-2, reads GAGVSQTPSNKVTEKGKYVELRCDPISGHTALYWYRQSLGQGPEFLIYFQGTGAADDSGLPNDRFFAVRPEGSVSTLKIQRTERGDSAVYLCASSLLGLAGLGGTGELFFGEGSRLTVL.

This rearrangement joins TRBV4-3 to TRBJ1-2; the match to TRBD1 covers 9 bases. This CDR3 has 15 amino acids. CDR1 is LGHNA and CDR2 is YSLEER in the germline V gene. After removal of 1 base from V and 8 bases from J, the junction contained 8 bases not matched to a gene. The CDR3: CASSQVHTGGVGYTF. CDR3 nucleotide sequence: TGCGCCAGCAGCCAAGTTCACACAGGGGGCGTAGGCTACACCTTC.

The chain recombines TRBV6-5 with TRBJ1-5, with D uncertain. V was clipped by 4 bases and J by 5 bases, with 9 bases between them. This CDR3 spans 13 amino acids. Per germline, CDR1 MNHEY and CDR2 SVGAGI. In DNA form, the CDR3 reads TGTGCCAGCAGTTCGAAACAGTATCAGCCCCAGCATTTT. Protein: CASSSKQYQPQHF.

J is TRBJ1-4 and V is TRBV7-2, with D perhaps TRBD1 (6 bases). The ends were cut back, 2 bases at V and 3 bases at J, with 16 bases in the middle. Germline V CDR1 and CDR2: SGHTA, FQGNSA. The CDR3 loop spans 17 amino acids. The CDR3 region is CASSLNSGGLANEKLFF. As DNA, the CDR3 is TGTGCCAGCAGCTTAAATAGTGGGGGCTTAGCTAATGAAAAACTGTTTTTT. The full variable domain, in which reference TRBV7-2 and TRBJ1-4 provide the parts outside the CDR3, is GAGVSQSPSNKVTEKGKDVELRCDPISGHTALYWYRQSLGQGLEFLIYFQGNSAPDKSGLPSDRFSAERTGGSVSTLTIQRTQQEDSAVYLCASSLNSGGLANEKLFFGSGTQLSVL.

The CDR3 coding sequence is TGTGCCAGCAGCTTAGACGGGGGGGCGTACGAGACCCAGTACTTC. Its translation is CASSLDGGAYETQYF. The genes are TRBV11-3 and TRBJ2-5; 8 nucleotides line up with TRBD2. Germline V gene lookup returns CDR1 SGHNT and CDR2 YENEEA. The CDR3 covers 15 residues. Trimming removed 0 bases from V and 5 bases from J; junction bases left unmatched: 5.

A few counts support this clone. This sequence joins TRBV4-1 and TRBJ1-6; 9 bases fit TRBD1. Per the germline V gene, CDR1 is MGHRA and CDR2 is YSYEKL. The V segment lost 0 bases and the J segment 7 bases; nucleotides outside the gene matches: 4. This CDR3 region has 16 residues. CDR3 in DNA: TGCGCCAGCAGCCAAGAGGGACAGGGATTGAATTCACCCCTCCACTTT. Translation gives CASSQEGQGLNSPLHF.

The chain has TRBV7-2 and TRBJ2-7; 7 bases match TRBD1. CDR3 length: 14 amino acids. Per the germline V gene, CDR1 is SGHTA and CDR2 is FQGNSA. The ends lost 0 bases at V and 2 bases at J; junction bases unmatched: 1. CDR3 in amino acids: CASSLAGTAYEQYF. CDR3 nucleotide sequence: TGTGCCAGCAGCTTAGCAGGGACAGCCTACGAGCAGTACTTC.

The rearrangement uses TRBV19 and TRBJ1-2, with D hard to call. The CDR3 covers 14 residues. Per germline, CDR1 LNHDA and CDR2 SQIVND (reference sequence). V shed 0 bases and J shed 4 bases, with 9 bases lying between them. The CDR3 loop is CASSIDLGSYGYTF. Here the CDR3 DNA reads TGTGCCAGTAGTATAGATCTGGGGAGCTATGGCTACACCTTC.

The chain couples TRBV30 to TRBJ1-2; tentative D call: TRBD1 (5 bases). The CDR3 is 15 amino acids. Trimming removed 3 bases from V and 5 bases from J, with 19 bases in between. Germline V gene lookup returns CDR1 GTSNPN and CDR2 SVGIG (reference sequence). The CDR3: CAWSLMREGAYGYTF. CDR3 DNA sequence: TGTGCCTGGAGCCTAATGCGGGAAGGGGCATATGGCTACACCTTC.

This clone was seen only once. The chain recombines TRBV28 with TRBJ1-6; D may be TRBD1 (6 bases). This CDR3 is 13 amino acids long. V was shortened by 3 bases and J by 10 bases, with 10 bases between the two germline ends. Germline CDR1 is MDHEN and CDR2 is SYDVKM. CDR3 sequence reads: CASSFRGRSPLHF. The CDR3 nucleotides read TGTGCCAGCAGTTTCAGGGGACGGTCACCCCTCCACTTT.

CDR3 region: CASSQGTGVKYSPLHF. The CDR3 coding sequence is TGTGCCAGCAGTCAAGGGACAGGGGTTAAGTATTCACCCCTCCACTTT. The chain is built from TRBV6-1 and TRBJ1-6; TRBD1 matches 10 bases. The CDR3 has 16 residues. V gave up 5 bases and J gave up 8 bases; unmatched junction bases: 9. Germline V gene data show CDR1 as MNHNS and CDR2 as SASEGT.

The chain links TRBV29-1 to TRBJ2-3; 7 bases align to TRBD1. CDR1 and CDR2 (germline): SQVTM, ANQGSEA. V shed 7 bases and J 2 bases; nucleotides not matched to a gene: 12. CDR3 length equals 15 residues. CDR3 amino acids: CSGTPGQLTTDTQYF. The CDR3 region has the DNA TGCAGCGGGACCCCGGGACAGCTAACCACAGATACGCAGTATTTT.

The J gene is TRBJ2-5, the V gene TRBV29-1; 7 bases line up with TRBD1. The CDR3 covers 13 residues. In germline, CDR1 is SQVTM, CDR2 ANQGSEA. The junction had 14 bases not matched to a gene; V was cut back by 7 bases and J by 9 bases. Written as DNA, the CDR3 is TGCAGCGCTCGGACAGGTGGTATCCCGGCCCAGTACTTC. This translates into CSARTGGIPAQYF.